This T cell receptor (beta chain) was sequenced for a study of blood T cell repertoires in COVID-19. Some clones are missing from TCRdb's copy, which holds only in-frame ones; the method was immunoSEQ multiplex PCR. The sample consists of about 94,000 clones, roughly 80% of them appearing once. V was pared by 1 base and J by 7 bases, with 14 bases between. This CDR3 has 15 residues. The germline gives CDR1 SGHVS, CDR2 FQNEAQ. The sequence was obtained from a human donor in a cohort sampled during active COVID-19. This chain connects TRBV7-8 to TRBJ1-5; TRBD1 might be the D (5 bases). The source material was peripheral blood. CDR3 region: CASSLGLQGQQPQHF. In DNA, the CDR3 is TGTGCCAGCAGCTTAGGGTTGCAGGGCCAACAGCCCCAGCATTTT.